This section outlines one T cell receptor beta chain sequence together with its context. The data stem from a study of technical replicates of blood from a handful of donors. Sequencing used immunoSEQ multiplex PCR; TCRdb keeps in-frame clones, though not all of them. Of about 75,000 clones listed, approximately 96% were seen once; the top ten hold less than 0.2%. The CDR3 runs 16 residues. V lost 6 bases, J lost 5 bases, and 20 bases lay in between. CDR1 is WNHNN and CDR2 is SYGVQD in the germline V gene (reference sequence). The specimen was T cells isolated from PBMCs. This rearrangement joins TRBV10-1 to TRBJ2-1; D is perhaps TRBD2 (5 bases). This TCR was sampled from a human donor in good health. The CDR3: CASSMGGQSRNNEQFF. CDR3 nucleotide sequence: TGCGCCAGCAGCATGGGCGGGCAAAGCCGTAACAATGAGCAGTTCTTC.